The 17 T cell receptor beta chains presented below share a single source sample, sequenced in a study of cytomegalovirus exposure and HLA in healthy donors. Vbeta (60) and Jbeta (13) primers were used in the PCR. This table comes from immunoSEQ multiplex PCR, and its TCRdb copy is limited to in-frame clones, with some not included. The data contain about 110,000 clones, about two thirds of them singletons. Sequenced material: PBMCs. Source of these receptors: a woman in her thirties or forties in good health and CMV-seropositive.

This chain links TRBV6-5 with TRBJ1-2, with D possibly TRBD1 on 6 matching bases. V gave up 2 bases and J gave up 0 bases, with 10 bases separating them. The germline V gene has CDR1 MNHEY and CDR2 SVGAGI. CDR3 length: 15 residues. In DNA form, the CDR3 reads TGTGCCAGCAGTTACGGACAGCCATCTAACTATGGCTACACCTTC. Residues: CASSYGQPSNYGYTF.

This clone has only one observation. The genes are TRBV5-1 and TRBJ2-3; TRBD1 aligns across 9 bases. Germline-derived CDR1 and CDR2 are SGHRS and YFSETQ. The CDR3 has 15 amino acids. Trimming at V came to 8 bases and at J to 1 base, leaving 8 bases not matched to a gene. This CDR3 is CASLQGASGTDTQYF. In DNA, the CDR3 is TGCGCCAGTCTACAGGGGGCGAGTGGCACAGATACGCAGTATTTT.

This clone was seen a few times. The chain links TRBV11-2 to TRBJ2-5, with D uncertain. Trimming took off 5 bases at V and 0 bases at J, with 4 bases between the two ends. The germline CDR1 and CDR2 sequences are SGHAT and FQNNGV. The CDR3 is 12 amino acids. The CDR3 region is CASSPYQETQYF. The CDR3 DNA is TGTGCCAGCAGCCCGTACCAAGAGACCCAGTACTTC.

The J gene is TRBJ1-1, the V gene TRBV5-4, with D unclear. Germline V gives CDR1 SGHNT, CDR2 YYREEE (reference sequence). The CDR3 has 16 residues. The V end was cut by 0 bases, the J end by 4 bases, with 16 bases between. CDR3 DNA sequence: TGTGCCAGCAGCTTGGGAAGTTTGGCCGCCGCCACTGAAGCTTTCTTT. Translated, it gives CASSLGSLAAATEAFF.

The chain employs TRBV7-6 and TRBJ2-1; D may be TRBD2 (5 bases). V lost 0 bases, J lost 6 bases, and 12 bases lay in between. This CDR3 is 15 amino acids long. CDR1 and CDR2 from the germline V gene are SGHVS and FNYEAQ. The CDR3 spells CASSLAAAPPNEQFF. CDR3 sequence (DNA): TGTGCCAGCAGCTTAGCAGCGGCCCCCCCCAATGAGCAGTTCTTC.

The chain combines TRBV5-4 with TRBJ1-1, with D tentatively TRBD1 (6 bases). V lost 4 bases, J lost 3 bases, and 13 bases lay in between. The germline CDR1 and CDR2 sequences are SGHNT and YYREEE (reference sequence). The CDR3 spans 14 residues. The CDR3 DNA is TGTGCCAGCAGCCGTGAGGCAGGGGACACTGAAGCTTTCTTT. Translating gives CASSREAGDTEAFF.

The V and J genes are TRBV6-6 and TRBJ1-4; a weak D match, TRBD1 (6 bases). The CDR3 runs to 14 residues. V was clipped by 6 bases and J by 8 bases, with 16 bases between them. Germline values: CDR1 MNHNY, CDR2 SVGAGI (reference sequence). This chain's CDR3 is CASSRKDSQEKLFF. CDR3 bases: TGTGCCAGCAGCCGAAAGGACAGCCAAGAAAAACTGTTTTTT.

V and J are TRBV5-4 and TRBJ2-3; 10 nucleotides agree with TRBD2. Germline loops: CDR1 SGHNT, CDR2 YYREEE (reference sequence). CDR3 length: 14 amino acids. Trimming at V came to 0 bases and at J to 5 bases, leaving 0 bases not matched to a gene. The CDR3 here is CASSLVAGGDTQYF. In DNA, the CDR3 is TGTGCCAGCAGCTTGGTAGCGGGGGGAGATACGCAGTATTTT. The full variable domain, in which reference TRBV5-4 and TRBJ2-3 provide the parts outside the CDR3, is ETGVTQSPTHLIKTRGQQVTLRCSSQSGHNTVSWYQQALGQGPQFIFQYYREEENGRGNFPPRFSGLQFPNYSSELNVNALELDDSALYLCASSLVAGGDTQYFGPGTRLTVL.

This sequence joins TRBV7-9 and TRBJ1-2, with D possibly matching TRBD1 (5 bases). The germline CDR1 and CDR2 sequences are SEHNR and FQNEAQ (reference sequence). V was shortened by 5 bases and J by 2 bases, with 12 bases between the two germline ends. The CDR3 is 14 amino acids. The CDR3 loop reads CASSLGGGNYGYTF. DNA of the CDR3: TGTGCCAGCAGCCTCGGGGGGGGAAACTATGGCTACACCTTC.

The rearrangement joins TRBV6-6 to TRBJ2-7; D is perhaps TRBD2 (7 bases). Trimming took off 7 bases at V and 6 bases at J, with 16 bases between the two ends. This CDR3 is 13 amino acids long. Per the germline V gene, CDR1 is MNHNY and CDR2 is SVGAGI (reference sequence). CDR3 region: CASTQGRGSEQYF. The DNA of the CDR3 is TGTGCCAGCACCCAGGGGCGGGGGAGCGAGCAGTACTTC.

The genes are TRBV18 and TRBJ1-5; 12 positions match TRBD1. Per the germline V gene, CDR1 is KGHSH and CDR2 is LQKENI. V was clipped by 3 bases and J by 4 bases; unmatched bases: 1. This CDR3 spans 15 amino acids. The CDR3 DNA reads as TGTGCCAGCTCACCGGGACAGGGGGCGAATCAGCCCCAGCATTTT. As protein: CASSPGQGANQPQHF.

The chain recombines TRBV6-5 with TRBJ2-1, with D possibly TRBD2 on 5 matching bases. Trimming took off 6 bases at V and 0 bases at J, with 12 bases between the two ends. The CDR3 contains 15 residues. Per the germline V gene, CDR1 is MNHEY and CDR2 is SVGAGI. CDR3 sequence (DNA): TGTGCCAGCAGCTTCGACACTAGCTCCTACAATGAGCAGTTCTTC. Protein product: CASSFDTSSYNEQFF.

The chain recombines TRBV10-3 with TRBJ1-2, with TRBD1 as a possible D gene (6 bases). Germline-derived CDR1 and CDR2 are ENHRY and SYGVKD. V lost 4 bases, J lost 4 bases, and 16 bases lay in between. The CDR3 has 15 residues. The CDR3 is CAISVNGGQGYGYTF. DNA for the CDR3: TGTGCCATCAGTGTAAACGGGGGGCAGGGCTATGGCTACACCTTC.

This clone was recorded once. V and J are TRBV5-1 and TRBJ2-5; D is unclear. CDR1 is SGHRS, CDR2 YFSETQ, per germline. This CDR3 spans 13 amino acids. The ends were cut back, 8 bases at V and 5 bases at J, with 16 bases in the middle. Here the CDR3 reads CASTQEPGETQYF. The DNA for the CDR3 is TGCGCCAGTACGCAAGAACCCGGGGAGACCCAGTACTTC.

This clone was found a few times. The chain carries TRBV12-5 and TRBJ1-1; D gene uncertain. In germline, CDR1 is LGHNT, CDR2 FRNRAP. CDR3 length: 14 amino acids. Trimming took off 7 bases at V and 1 base at J, with 13 bases between the two ends. Here the CDR3 reads CASAWAAKNTEAFF. As DNA, the CDR3 is TGTGCTAGTGCGTGGGCCGCAAAGAACACTGAAGCTTTCTTT.

V is TRBV6-4 and J is TRBJ2-2, with 8 bases matching TRBD1. V lost 6 bases, J lost 3 bases, and 3 bases stayed unmatched. Germline lookup yields CDR1 MRHNA and CDR2 SNTAGT. The CDR3 loop spans 14 amino acids. Here the CDR3 DNA reads TGTGCCAGCAGCAGGGGGCTAGACACCGGGGAGCTGTTTTTT. It encodes CASSRGLDTGELFF.

The genes are TRBV29-1 and TRBJ1-2; no reliable D call. Trimming cost V 5 bases and J 6 bases, with 16 bases left between them. CDR1 and CDR2 (germline): SQVTM, ANQGSEA. The CDR3 length is 13 residues. The chain's CDR3 is CSVLTGSSDGYTF. The CDR3, as DNA: TGCAGCGTTCTAACGGGATCTTCGGATGGCTACACCTTC.